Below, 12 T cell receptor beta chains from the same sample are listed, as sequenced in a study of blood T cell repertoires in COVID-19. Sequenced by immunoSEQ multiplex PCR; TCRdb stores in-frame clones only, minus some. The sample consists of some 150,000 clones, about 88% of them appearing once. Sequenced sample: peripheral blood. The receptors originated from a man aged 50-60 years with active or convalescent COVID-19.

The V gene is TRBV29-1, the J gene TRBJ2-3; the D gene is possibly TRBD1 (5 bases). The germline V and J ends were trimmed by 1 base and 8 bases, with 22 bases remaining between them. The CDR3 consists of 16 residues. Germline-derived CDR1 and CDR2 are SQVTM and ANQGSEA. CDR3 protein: CSVEGGEAGKAGTQYF. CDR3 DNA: TGCAGCGTTGAAGGCGGCGAGGCAGGGAAGGCTGGTACGCAGTATTTT.

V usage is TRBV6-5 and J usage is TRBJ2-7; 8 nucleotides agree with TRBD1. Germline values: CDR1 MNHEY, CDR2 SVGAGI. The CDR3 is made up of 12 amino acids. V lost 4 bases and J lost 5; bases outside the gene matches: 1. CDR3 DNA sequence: TGTGCCAGCAGTTTACAGGGGGACGAGCAGTACTTC. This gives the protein CASSLQGDEQYF.

CDR3 bases: TGTGCCGGGACTAGCGGGAGGTTCCCCTACAATGAGCAGTTCTTC. Translated, it gives CAGTSGRFPYNEQFF. The V and J genes are TRBV2 and TRBJ2-1; 15 bases are a match to TRBD2. V was clipped by 11 bases and J by 2 bases; unmatched bases: 4. Germline V gene sequence: CDR1 SNHLY, CDR2 FYNNEI. The CDR3 loop spans 15 amino acids. Complete variable domain (other parts from reference TRBV2 and TRBJ2-1): EPEVTQTPSHQVTQMGQEVILRCVPISNHLYFYWYRQILGQKVEFLVSFYNNEISEKSEIFDDQFSVERPDGSNFTLKIRSTKLEDSAMYFCAGTSGRFPYNEQFFGPGTRLTVL.

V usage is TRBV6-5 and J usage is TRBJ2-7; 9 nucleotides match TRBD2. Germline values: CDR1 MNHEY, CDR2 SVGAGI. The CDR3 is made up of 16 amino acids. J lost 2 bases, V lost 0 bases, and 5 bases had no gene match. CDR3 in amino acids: CASSYSVGGRAYEQYF. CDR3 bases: TGTGCCAGCAGTTACTCGGTCGGCGGGAGGGCCTACGAGCAGTACTTC.

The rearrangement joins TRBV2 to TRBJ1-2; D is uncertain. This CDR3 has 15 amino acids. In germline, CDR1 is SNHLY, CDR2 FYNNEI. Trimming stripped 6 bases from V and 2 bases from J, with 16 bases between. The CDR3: CASRLPDTFNYGYTF. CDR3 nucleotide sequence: TGTGCCAGCAGATTACCAGACACCTTCAACTATGGCTACACCTTC.

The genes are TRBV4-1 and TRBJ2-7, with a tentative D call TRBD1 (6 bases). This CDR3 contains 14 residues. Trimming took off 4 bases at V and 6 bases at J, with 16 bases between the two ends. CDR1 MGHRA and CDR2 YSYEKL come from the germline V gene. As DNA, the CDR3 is TGCGCCAGCAGCCTCCCGGGACGAGGGGGCGAGCAGTACTTC. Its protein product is CASSLPGRGGEQYF.

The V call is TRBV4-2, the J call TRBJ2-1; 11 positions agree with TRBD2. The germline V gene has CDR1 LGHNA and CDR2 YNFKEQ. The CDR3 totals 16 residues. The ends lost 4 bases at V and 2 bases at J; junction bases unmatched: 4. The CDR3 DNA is TGTGCCAGCAGCCTGAAACTAGCGGGAGCCTACAATGAGCAGTTCTTC. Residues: CASSLKLAGAYNEQFF.

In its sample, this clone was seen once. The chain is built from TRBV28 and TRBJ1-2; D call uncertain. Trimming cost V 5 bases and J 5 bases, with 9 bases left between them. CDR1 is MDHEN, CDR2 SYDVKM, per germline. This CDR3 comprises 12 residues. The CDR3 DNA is TGTGCCAGCAGTCCGGGAGCATATGGCTACACCTTC. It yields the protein CASSPGAYGYTF.

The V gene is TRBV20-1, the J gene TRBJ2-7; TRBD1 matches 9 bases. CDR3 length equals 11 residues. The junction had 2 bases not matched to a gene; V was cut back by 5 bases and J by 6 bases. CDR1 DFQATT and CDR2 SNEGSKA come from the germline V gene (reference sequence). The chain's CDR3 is CSAQTGGEQYF. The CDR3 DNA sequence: TGCAGTGCTCAGACAGGGGGCGAGCAGTACTTC.

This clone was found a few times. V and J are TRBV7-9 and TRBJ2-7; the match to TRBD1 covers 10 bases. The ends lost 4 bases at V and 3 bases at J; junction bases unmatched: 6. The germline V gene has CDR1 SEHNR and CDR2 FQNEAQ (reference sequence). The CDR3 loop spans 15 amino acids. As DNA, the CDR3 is TGTGCCAGCAGCTACCGGGACAGGGGAATCTACGAGCAGTACTTC. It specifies CASSYRDRGIYEQYF.

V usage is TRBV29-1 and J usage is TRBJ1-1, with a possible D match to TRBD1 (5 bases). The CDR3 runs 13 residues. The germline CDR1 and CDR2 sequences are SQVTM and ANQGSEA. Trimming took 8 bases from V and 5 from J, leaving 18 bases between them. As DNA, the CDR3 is TGCAGCCTCCATACTGCGGGGCTTACTGAAGCTTTCTTT. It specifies CSLHTAGLTEAFF. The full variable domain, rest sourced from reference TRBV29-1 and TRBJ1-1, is SAVISQKPSRDICQRGTSLTIQCQVDSQVTMMFWYRQQPGQSLTLIATANQGSEATYESGFVIDKFPISRPNLTFSTLTVSNMSPEDSSIYLCSLHTAGLTEAFFGQGTRLTVV.

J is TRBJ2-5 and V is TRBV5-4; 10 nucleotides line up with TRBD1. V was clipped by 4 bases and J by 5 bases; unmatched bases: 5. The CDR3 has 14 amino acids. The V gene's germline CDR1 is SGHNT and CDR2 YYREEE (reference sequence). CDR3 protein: CASSGTGAWETQYF. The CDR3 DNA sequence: TGTGCCAGCAGCGGGACAGGGGCATGGGAGACCCAGTACTTC. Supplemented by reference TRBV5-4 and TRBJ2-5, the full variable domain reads ETGVTQSPTHLIKTRGQQVTLRCSSQSGHNTVSWYQQALGQGPQFIFQYYREEENGRGNFPPRFSGLQFPNYSSELNVNALELDDSALYLCASSGTGAWETQYFGPGTRLLVL.